These 23 T cell receptor beta chains share one sample of origin, sequenced in a study of blood T cell repertoires in COVID-19. Using immunoSEQ multiplex PCR, the repertoire was profiled, and TCRdb retains in-frame clones only, with some absent. The data show about 310,000 clones, approximately 89% seen once. The specimen was PBMCs or T cells enriched from blood (not recorded which). These TCRs come from a woman aged 25 to 45 who had recovered from COVID-19.

This chain joins TRBV20-1 and TRBJ2-5; D is unresolved. Trimming left V 4 bases short and J 7 bases short, with 10 bases between. The CDR3 sequence is 11 residues long. The germline V gene has CDR1 DFQATT and CDR2 SNEGSKA (reference sequence). The CDR3, as DNA: TGCAGTGCTACTAGACCGGGGACCCAGTACTTC. Translating gives CSATRPGTQYF.

CDR3 sequence: CSVDSDRGTQYF. The CDR3 DNA sequence: TGCAGCGTTGATAGCGACAGGGGGACCCAGTACTTC. V usage is TRBV29-1 and J usage is TRBJ2-5; TRBD1 matches at 8 bases. The J segment lost 7 bases and the V segment lost 3 bases, leaving 4 bases of the junction unmatched. CDR1 is SQVTM and CDR2 is ANQGSEA in the germline V gene. This CDR3 has 12 amino acids.

The genes are TRBV14 and TRBJ2-1; 11 bases line up with TRBD2. CDR1 and CDR2 (germline): SGHDN, FVKESK. V gave up 3 bases and J gave up 6 bases; unmatched junction bases: 1. The CDR3 loop spans 14 amino acids. The CDR3 nucleotides are TGTGCCAGCAGCCACCTAGCGGGAGGCAATGAGCAGTTCTTC. Its translation: CASSHLAGGNEQFF.

This chain uses TRBV29-1 with TRBJ1-1; 7 bases map to TRBD1. Trimming removed 4 bases from V and 7 bases from J; junction bases left unmatched: 6. Germline assignment: CDR1 SQVTM and CDR2 ANQGSEA. The CDR3 is 12 amino acids. In DNA form, the CDR3 reads TGCAGCGTTGTAAGAGGGGGCGGTGAAGCTTTCTTT. Translating it yields CSVVRGGGEAFF.

This chain joins TRBV29-1 and TRBJ2-1; TRBD2 matches 9 bases. The germline V gene encodes CDR1 SQVTM and CDR2 ANQGSEA. V lost 0 bases and J lost 9; bases outside the gene matches: 15. The CDR3 contains 17 residues. This chain's CDR3 is CSVEDLRREGRPLEQFF. The CDR3 coding sequence is TGCAGCGTTGAAGATCTTCGGCGGGAGGGCCGCCCTCTTGAGCAGTTCTTC.

This clone was picked up a small number of times. The chain recombines TRBV7-3 with TRBJ2-7, with 10 bases that match TRBD2. Germline loops: CDR1 SGHTA, CDR2 FQGTGA. The CDR3 has 16 amino acids. The junction had 9 bases not matched to a gene; V was cut back by 2 bases and J by 5 bases. In nucleotides, the CDR3 is TGTGCCAGCAGCTTATGGGCTAGCGGGAGTCGCCACGAGCAGTACTTC. Protein sequence: CASSLWASGSRHEQYF.

The chain recombines TRBV7-8 with TRBJ1-1; unclear D gene. The ends were cut back, 3 bases at V and 7 bases at J, with 12 bases in the middle. Germline V CDR1 and CDR2: SGHVS, FQNEAQ. CDR3 size: 13 residues. Here the CDR3 reads CASSLGRPLEAFF. CDR3 bases: TGTGCCAGCAGCTTGGGCAGGCCCCTTGAAGCTTTCTTT.

The count of this clone is one. The CDR3 is CASSLRTGDSEAFF. The CDR3 region has the DNA TGTGCCAGCAGCTTACGGACAGGGGACAGTGAAGCTTTCTTT. The genes are TRBV7-2 and TRBJ1-1, with 9 positions matching TRBD1. J gave up 7 bases and V 2 bases, and 5 bases lay outside the gene matches. CDR1 SGHTA and CDR2 FQGNSA come from the germline V gene. The CDR3 has 14 residues.

The table lists this clone with a count of one. This sequence joins TRBV6-2 or TRBV6-3 and TRBJ1-1; 7 bases fit TRBD1. The V gene's germline CDR1 is MNHEY and CDR2 SVGEGT. Trimming took 6 bases from V and 0 from J; bases not matched to a gene: 7. The CDR3 is 15 residues long. CDR3 residues: CASSRRQGVNTEAFF. DNA for the CDR3: TGTGCCAGCAGCCGTCGACAGGGTGTGAACACTGAAGCTTTCTTT.

As for this clone: Other DNA sequences in the same sample also yield this CDR3. The V and J genes are TRBV30 and TRBJ1-5, with TRBD1 as a possible D gene (5 bases). This CDR3 comprises 14 residues. CDR1 is GTSNPN and CDR2 is SVGIG in the germline V gene (reference sequence). V lost 3 bases to trimming and J lost 3 bases, with 12 bases between them. CDR3 bases: TGTGCCTGGAGCGCGGGGCAGCTCAATCAGCCCCAGCATTTT. Encoded protein: CAWSAGQLNQPQHF.

The V call is TRBV28, the J call TRBJ1-1; D might be TRBD1 (5 bases). This CDR3 has 16 residues. The V gene's germline CDR1 is MDHEN and CDR2 SYDVKM. Trimming shortened V by 6 bases and J by 4 bases, and 21 bases separated the two germline ends. The CDR3, as DNA: TGTGCCAGCAGCGGCGGGGGGACGCCGCAGGGCACTGAAGCTTTCTTT. Its protein product is CASSGGGTPQGTEAFF.

V and J are TRBV27 and TRBJ2-5; no clear D gene. The V gene lost 3 bases and the J gene lost 2 bases, with 16 bases spanning the gap. The CDR3 is made up of 16 amino acids. The germline V gene has CDR1 MNHEY and CDR2 SMNVEV (reference sequence). In DNA, the CDR3 is TGTGCCAGCAGTTTGTCGCCGACACCCACGCAAGAGACCCAGTACTTC. Amino acids: CASSLSPTPTQETQYF.

The chain carries TRBV27 and TRBJ2-5; 8 bases are a match to TRBD1. The CDR3 has 15 amino acids. Per germline, CDR1 MNHEY and CDR2 SMNVEV (reference sequence). V dropped 2 bases and J dropped 5; count of bases not matched to a gene: 7. CDR3 nucleotide sequence: TGTGCCAGCAGTTTAACAGGGGGTAGAGCGGAGACCCAGTACTTC. It encodes CASSLTGGRAETQYF.

The chain joins TRBV25-1 to TRBJ2-1; 9 bases map to TRBD1. Germline CDR1 and CDR2: MGHDK and SYGVNS. This CDR3 is built from 15 residues. V trimming: 2 bases; J trimming: 4 bases; junction bases outside the gene matches: 3. The DNA of the CDR3 is TGTGCCAGCAGTGAAATCGGACAGGGGTACAATGAGCAGTTCTTC. It yields the protein CASSEIGQGYNEQFF.

This clone was detected once. Other DNA sequences in this sample translate to the same CDR3. V and J are TRBV5-1 and TRBJ2-7, with D possibly matching TRBD2 (5 bases). Germline V CDR1 and CDR2: SGHRS, YFSETQ. Trimming shortened V by 2 bases and J by 1 base, and 10 bases separated the two germline ends. This CDR3 spans 14 amino acids. The CDR3 protein is CASSLADRSYEQYF. CDR3 sequence (DNA): TGCGCCAGCAGCTTAGCGGACCGATCCTACGAGCAGTACTTC.

The CDR3 coding sequence is TGTGCCAGTAGTATTGATAGGGACTTCAATGAGCAGTTCTTC. Amino acids: CASSIDRDFNEQFF. This rearrangement joins TRBV19 to TRBJ2-1; D may be TRBD2 (6 bases). CDR3 length: 14 amino acids. Germline assignment: CDR1 LNHDA and CDR2 SQIVND (reference sequence). V was pared by 3 bases and J by 6 bases, with 12 bases between.

The rearrangement joins TRBV19 to TRBJ2-1, with 7 bases lining up with TRBD1. CDR3 size: 16 residues. The V segment lost 4 bases and the J segment 3 bases; nucleotides outside the gene matches: 9. The germline V gene encodes CDR1 LNHDA and CDR2 SQIVND (reference sequence). CDR3: CASSTFDRVGYNEQFF. CDR3 nucleotides: TGTGCCAGTAGTACCTTCGACAGGGTGGGCTACAATGAGCAGTTCTTC.

This rearrangement joins TRBV3-1 (or the pseudogene TRBV3-2) to TRBJ1-1; a possible D gene is TRBD1 (5 bases). This CDR3 contains 16 residues. Germline loops: CDR1 LGHDT, CDR2 YNNKEL (reference sequence). V lost 2 bases, J lost 6 bases, and 19 bases lay in between. The CDR3 DNA reads as TGTGCCAGCAGCCAAACACTCGCAGTCGCGGGGGCTGAAGCTTTCTTT. Protein: CASSQTLAVAGAEAFF.

The chain recombines TRBV6-5 with TRBJ1-5, with 10 positions matching TRBD1. V trimming: 6 bases; J trimming: 5 bases; junction bases outside the gene matches: 1. Germline V gives CDR1 MNHEY, CDR2 SVGAGI. There are 13 residues in the CDR3. The CDR3 spells CASRTGGDQPQHF. CDR3 bases: TGTGCCAGCAGGACAGGGGGCGATCAGCCCCAGCATTTT.

The chain uses TRBV30 and TRBJ2-2, with D hard to call. Germline V gene data show CDR1 as GTSNPN and CDR2 as SVGIG (reference sequence). The CDR3 runs to 13 residues. The V and J ends lost 0 bases and 6 bases respectively, with 8 bases between them. CDR3 DNA sequence: TGTGCCTGGAGTGTTATTGTTTCCGGGGAGCTGTTTTTT. Protein product: CAWSVIVSGELFF.

Here the CDR3 reads CASSFGLGQTSAHGYTF. The DNA of the CDR3 is TGTGCCAGCAGCTTCGGATTGGGGCAAACCTCAGCGCATGGCTACACCTTC. This chain connects TRBV5-6 to TRBJ1-2; possibly TRBD1 for D (5 bases). CDR1 and CDR2 (germline): SGHDT, YYEEEE. The CDR3 is 17 residues long. Between the trimmed V and J ends, which lost 2 bases and 6 bases, there was a span of 23 bases.

The chain joins TRBV4-1 to TRBJ1-1, with D unclear. Looked up from germline, CDR1 is MGHRA and CDR2 is YSYEKL. The CDR3 is 15 residues long. V dropped 0 bases and J dropped 7 bases, with 15 bases sitting between them. CDR3 nucleotides: TGCGCCAGCAGCCAAGATAAAACCCACACGCATGAAGCTTTCTTT. Translation gives CASSQDKTHTHEAFF.

The count of this clone is one. This chain uses TRBV3-1 (or the pseudogene TRBV3-2) with TRBJ1-1; 9 positions agree with TRBD1. The J segment lost 1 base and the V segment lost 1 base, leaving 1 base of the junction unmatched. The CDR3 is 15 residues long. Per the germline V gene, CDR1 is LGHDT and CDR2 is YNNKEL (reference sequence). CDR3 DNA sequence: TGTGCCAGCAGCCAAGGGGACAGGGCGAACACTGAAGCTTTCTTT. It codes for CASSQGDRANTEAFF.